This T cell receptor (beta chain) derives from a study of blood T cell repertoires in COVID-19. About the study: Samples came from the United States, Italy and Spain, spanning acute and convalescent COVID-19. PBMCs, B-cell-depleted T cells, or T cells provided the cDNA or gDNA that made up the material.

With V trimmed by 4 bases and J by 6 bases, 18 bases remained unmatched. The CDR3 covers 18 residues. The germline V gene has CDR1 SGHVS and CDR2 FQNEAQ. Authors' processing steps: Amplification with reference gene primers provided the estimates of nucleated cell counts. Some clones are missing from TCRdb's copy, which holds only in-frame ones; the method was immunoSEQ multiplex PCR. V and J calls and clone size follow that table, whereas D and trimming were derived from the DNA. This sample carries roughly 300,000 clones, roughly 86% of them seen once, and the ten largest clones take approximately 8.8%.

Sequences were obtained from peripheral blood. V usage is TRBV7-8 and J usage is TRBJ1-5; 7 nucleotides line up with TRBD1. This TCR derives from a man aged 18 to 30 with active or convalescent COVID-19. CDR3 sequence reads: CASSSWNQGVWNSQPQHF. The CDR3 DNA reads as TGTGCCAGCAGCTCGTGGAATCAGGGGGTATGGAACAGTCAGCCCCAGCATTTT.